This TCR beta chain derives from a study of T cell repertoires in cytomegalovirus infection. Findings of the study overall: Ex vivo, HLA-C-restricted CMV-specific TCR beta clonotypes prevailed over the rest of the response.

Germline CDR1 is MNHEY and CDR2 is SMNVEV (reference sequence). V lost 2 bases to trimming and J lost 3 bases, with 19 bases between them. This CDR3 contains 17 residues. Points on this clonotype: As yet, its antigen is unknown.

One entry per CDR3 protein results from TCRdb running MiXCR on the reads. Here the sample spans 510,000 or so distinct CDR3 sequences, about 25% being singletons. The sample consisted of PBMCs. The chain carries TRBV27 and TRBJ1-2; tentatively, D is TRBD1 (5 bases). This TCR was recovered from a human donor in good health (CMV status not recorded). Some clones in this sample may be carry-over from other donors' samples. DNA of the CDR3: TGTGCCAGCAGTTTAACCTTCGTAGGCAGGGACGACTATGGCTACACCTTC. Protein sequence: CASSLTFVGRDDYGYTF.